The T cell receptor (beta chain) described here comes from a study of spatial heterogeneity in lung cancer. General study findings and limits: Ubiquitous expanded tumor TCRs appeared in blood more at resection than follow-up.

On each TCR cDNA molecule, a unique molecular identifier was present. TCRdb ran MiXCR on the 5' RACE reads and lists one entry per CDR3 protein. The sample contains some 41,000 distinct CDR3 sequences, roughly 7.1% of which appear only once. This clonotype came up many times. Antigen: not known. In germline, CDR1 is SGDLS, CDR2 YYNGEE. This CDR3 is built from 15 residues. V trimming: 3 bases; J trimming: 0 bases; junction bases outside the gene matches: 3. Documented time point: sample taken at primary tumor resection. No cell sorting; template was whole RNA from tumor, lung tissue or PBMC. Samples were donated by 72 untreated early-stage non-small cell lung cancer patients.

The starting material was PBMCs, obtained at surgery. The chain links TRBV9 to TRBJ2-1; the match to TRBD1 covers 7 bases. The TCR sequence derives from a female donor with early-stage non-small cell lung cancer. The CDR3 reads CASSARQGSYNEQFF. The DNA of the CDR3 is TGTGCCAGCAGCGCCAGACAGGGCTCCTACAATGAGCAGTTCTTC.